One and the same sample provided the 9 T cell receptor beta chains below, sequenced in a study of blood T cell repertoires in COVID-19. Measured with immunoSEQ multiplex PCR; TCRdb has only the in-frame clones, and not every one. The table includes 120,000 or so clones, 70% to 85% detected once. The source material was peripheral blood. Receptors were obtained from a human donor with acute or convalescent COVID-19. The donor label of this sample is uncertain.

V gene TRBV7-6 combines with J gene TRBJ1-5; TRBD1 might be the D (5 bases). The germline CDR1 and CDR2 sequences are SGHVS and FNYEAQ. With 5 bases removed from V and 2 bases from J, the gap between germline ends came to 19 bases. CDR3 length: 17 residues. The CDR3 region is CASSEAPGARGNQPQHF. The CDR3, as DNA: TGTGCCAGCAGCGAGGCCCCGGGAGCCAGGGGCAATCAGCCCCAGCATTTT.

This chain joins TRBV12-3 or TRBV12-4 and TRBJ1-2; D unclear. Trimming stripped 5 bases from V and 3 bases from J, with 10 bases between. The CDR3 contains 13 residues. The DNA of the CDR3 is TGTGCCAGCAGTCTCAACAGACACTATGGCTACACCTTC. It is translated as CASSLNRHYGYTF.

This clone showed up just once. CDR3 protein: CASSQGSPADTQYF. The CDR3 bases are TGTGCCAGCAGCCAGGGGAGTCCGGCGGATACGCAGTATTTT. The V call is TRBV3-1 (or the pseudogene TRBV3-2), the J call TRBJ2-3; D is possibly TRBD2 (5 bases). CDR1 and CDR2 from the germline V gene are LGHDT and YNNKEL (reference sequence). The V gene lost 3 bases and the J gene lost 6 bases, with 13 bases spanning the gap. This CDR3 comprises 14 residues.

This chain joins TRBV28 and TRBJ1-2, with TRBD1 as a possible D gene (5 bases). This CDR3 is 16 amino acids long. Looked up from germline, CDR1 is MDHEN and CDR2 is SYDVKM. V lost 5 bases and J 2 bases, leaving 18 bases between the germline ends. The CDR3 nucleotides are TGTGCCAGCAGTCCTTTCCAGGGTAATCTAAACTATGGCTACACCTTC. Its protein is CASSPFQGNLNYGYTF.

V gene TRBV6-4 combines with J gene TRBJ2-2; the D gene is possibly TRBD1 (6 bases). The CDR3 consists of 16 residues. V lost 0 bases and J 4 bases, leaving 12 bases between the germline ends. CDR1 and CDR2 (germline): MRHNA, SNTAGT. The chain's CDR3 is CASSDSNQGTTGELFF. The DNA for the CDR3 is TGTGCCAGCAGTGACTCGAATCAGGGGACCACCGGGGAGCTGTTTTTT.

This chain joins TRBV12-3 or TRBV12-4 and TRBJ1-2, with TRBD1 identical over 7 bases. There are 12 residues in the CDR3. The V segment lost 3 bases and the J segment 6 bases; nucleotides outside the gene matches: 1. The CDR3 region is CASSFTGDGYTF. The CDR3 nucleotides are TGTGCCAGCAGTTTCACAGGGGATGGCTACACCTTC.

This clone has only a few counts. The rearrangement links TRBV12-5 to TRBJ1-5; TRBD1 is a possible D gene (6 bases). Trimming took off 0 bases at V and 5 bases at J, with 14 bases between the two ends. The germline V gene has CDR1 LGHNT and CDR2 FRNRAP. The CDR3 consists of 16 residues. CDR3 sequence reads: CASGLVLGHNDQPQHF. The DNA for the CDR3 is TGTGCTAGTGGTTTGGTACTGGGACATAATGATCAGCCCCAGCATTTT.

This chain links TRBV18 with TRBJ1-3; D gene unclear. Germline CDR1 is KGHSH and CDR2 is LQKENI. Trimming removed 2 bases from V and 4 bases from J, with 6 bases in between. The CDR3 contains 13 residues. DNA of the CDR3: TGTGCCAGCTCACCAGAACAGGGAAACACCATATATTTT. This sequence encodes CASSPEQGNTIYF.

This chain uses TRBV5-4 with TRBJ2-3; TRBD2 is a possible D gene (5 bases). Looked up from germline, CDR1 is SGHNT and CDR2 is YYREEE (reference sequence). This CDR3 spans 14 amino acids. Trimming shortened V by 5 bases and J by 1 base, and 11 bases separated the two germline ends. In DNA, the CDR3 is TGTGCCAGCAGACAAGGACTGGGCACAGATACGCAGTATTTT. Its translation is CASRQGLGTDTQYF.